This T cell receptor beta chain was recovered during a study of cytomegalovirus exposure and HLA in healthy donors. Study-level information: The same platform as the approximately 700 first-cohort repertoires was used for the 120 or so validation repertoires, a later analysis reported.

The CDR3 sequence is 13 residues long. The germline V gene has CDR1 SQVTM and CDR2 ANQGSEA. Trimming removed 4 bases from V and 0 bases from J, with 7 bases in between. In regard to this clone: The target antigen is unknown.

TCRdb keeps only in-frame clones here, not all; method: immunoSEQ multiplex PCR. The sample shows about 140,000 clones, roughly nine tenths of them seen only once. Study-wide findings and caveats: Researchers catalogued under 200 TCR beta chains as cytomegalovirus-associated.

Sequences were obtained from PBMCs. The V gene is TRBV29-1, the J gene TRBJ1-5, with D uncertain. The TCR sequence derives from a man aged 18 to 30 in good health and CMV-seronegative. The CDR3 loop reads CSVGENSNQPQHF. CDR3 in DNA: TGCAGCGTTGGTGAGAATAGCAATCAGCCCCAGCATTTT. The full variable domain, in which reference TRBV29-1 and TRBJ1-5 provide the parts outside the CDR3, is SAVISQKPSRDICQRGTSLTIQCQVDSQVTMMFWYRQQPGQSLTLIATANQGSEATYESGFVIDKFPISRPNLTFSTLTVSNMSPEDSSIYLCSVGENSNQPQHFGDGTRLSIL.